Each of the 4 T cell receptor beta chains below was sequenced from the same sample in a study of blood T cell repertoires in COVID-19. The data were produced by immunoSEQ multiplex PCR, yet TCRdb's version contains in-frame clones alone and is incomplete. Seen here are approximately 200,000 clones, approximately 85% observed once, and the top ten hold around 3%. The specimen sequenced was peripheral blood. These receptors all come from a man aged 60 to 69 with acute or convalescent COVID-19.

This chain joins TRBV24-1 and TRBJ2-1; no definite D call. Germline assignment: CDR1 KGHDR and CDR2 SFDVKD. The V end was cut by 4 bases, the J end by 4 bases, with 10 bases between. CDR3 length equals 14 residues. CDR3 sequence: CATSDVLGYNEQFF. The CDR3 nucleotides read TGTGCCACCAGTGACGTGCTCGGGTACAATGAGCAGTTCTTC.

The chain employs TRBV5-1 and TRBJ1-3; 7 bases align to TRBD1. V gave up 2 bases and J gave up 0 bases; unmatched junction bases: 2. CDR1 and CDR2 (germline): SGHRS, YFSETQ. There are 15 residues in the CDR3. CDR3 sequence (DNA): TGCGCCAGCAGCTTACAGGGGAGCTCTGGAAACACCATATATTTT. Encoded protein: CASSLQGSSGNTIYF. Together with reference TRBV5-1 and TRBJ1-3, the CDR3 gives the full variable domain: KAGVTQTPRYLIKTRGQQVTLSCSPISGHRSVSWYQQTPGQGLQFLFEYFSETQRNKGNFPGRFSGRQFSNSRSEMNVSTLELGDSALYLCASSLQGSSGNTIYFGEGSWLTVV.

The chain is built from TRBV6-5 and TRBJ2-3; no reliable D call. The CDR3 extends over 14 amino acids. Trimming cost V 8 bases and J 3 bases, with 15 bases left between them. Germline loops: CDR1 MNHEY, CDR2 SVGAGI. The CDR3 DNA reads as TGTGCCAGCTGGGCAGGCCGACGAACAGATACGCAGTATTTT. It codes for CASWAGRRTDTQYF.

The gene calls are TRBV7-9 and TRBJ1-5; 9 bases fit TRBD1. The ends lost 4 bases at V and 1 base at J; junction bases unmatched: 11. The CDR3 extends over 18 amino acids. In germline, CDR1 is SEHNR, CDR2 FQNEAQ (reference sequence). CDR3 nucleotide sequence: TGTGCCAGCAGCTCCGGACAGGGGATTCGGAGGAGCAATCAGCCCCAGCATTTT. Amino acid sequence: CASSSGQGIRRSNQPQHF.